The present T cell receptor beta chain was sequenced within a study of identical twins. TCRdb reprocessed the 5' RACE reads via MiXCR and lists one record per CDR3 protein. The top ten hold approximately 6.5% of the sample, which has roughly 280,000 distinct CDR3 sequences, roughly 10% seen once. CDR3 length: 15 residues. V lost 4 bases to trimming and J lost 5 bases; unmatched junction nucleotides: 8. Looked up from germline, CDR1 is MNHEY and CDR2 is SVGEGT. Study-level results: Out-of-frame alpha sequences common to twins were enriched for low generation probability. Carriage of fewer insertions was seen in abundant cord blood beta clonotypes, whereas memory repertoires showed none. Zero-insertion findings could be partly confounded by invariant cells (MAIT and iNKT cells).

In its sample, this clonotype was seen many times. Antigen specificity is unknown. The same sample was also used in a study of yellow fever vaccine responses in identical twins. Per that study: Reportedly, the response of twins' T cells to the vaccine seemed partly convergent, partly personalized.

Sequencing input: CD8+ T cells sorted from blood. This receptor was identified in a woman younger than 35 in good health. J is TRBJ2-5 and V is TRBV6-2 or TRBV6-3; 9 nucleotides match TRBD2. The CDR3 loop reads CASSSGAGGVETQYF. In DNA form, the CDR3 reads TGTGCCAGCAGTTCCGGAGCGGGAGGTGTGGAGACCCAGTACTTC.